This TCR beta chain appears in the sequencing data of a study of cytomegalovirus exposure and HLA in healthy donors. Study overall: Earlier results showed roughly 120 million unique TCR beta sequences derived from approximately 180 million T cells.

It was with 60 Vbeta and 13 Jbeta primers that the PCR ran. Sequencing was performed with immunoSEQ multiplex PCR; in TCRdb, only in-frame clones are kept and a portion is missing. The listing contains some 130,000 clones. Trimming removed 3 bases from V and 7 bases from J, with 13 bases in between. Germline CDR1 is SQVTM and CDR2 is ANQGSEA. This CDR3 contains 13 residues. The material sequenced was PBMCs. The clonotype was recovered from a woman in her 40s in good health and CMV-seropositive. The V gene is TRBV29-1, the J gene TRBJ1-5; a weak D match, TRBD1 (6 bases). In DNA form, the CDR3 reads TGCAGCGTTGATTTTGGGGGCGGCCAGCCCCAGCATTTT. Protein: CSVDFGGGQPQHF.